The clone carrying this T cell receptor (beta chain) was picked up one time. This specimen comes from a study of blood T cell repertoires in COVID-19. The overall study: COVID-19 samples collected from the United States, Italy and Spain covered acute and convalescent phases.

The CDR3 is made up of 13 amino acids. The V end was cut by 1 base, the J end by 4 bases, with 5 bases between. CDR1 and CDR2 (germline): MGHRA, YSYEKL. Methods used by the authors: Nucleated cell counts were estimated from reference gene primer amplification. This table comes from immunoSEQ multiplex PCR, and its TCRdb copy is limited to in-frame clones, with some not included. That table furnishes V, J and clone size, whereas the DNA furnished D and trimming. The sample has 200,000 or so clones; about nine tenths are singletons. The source of this sequence is a young man with COVID-19, enrolled during active disease. The sequenced material came from peripheral blood. The chain couples TRBV4-1 to TRBJ1-3, with D unclear. The DNA for the CDR3 is TGCGCCAGCAGCCAAGCAAAAGGAAACACCATATATTTT. Protein sequence: CASSQAKGNTIYF.